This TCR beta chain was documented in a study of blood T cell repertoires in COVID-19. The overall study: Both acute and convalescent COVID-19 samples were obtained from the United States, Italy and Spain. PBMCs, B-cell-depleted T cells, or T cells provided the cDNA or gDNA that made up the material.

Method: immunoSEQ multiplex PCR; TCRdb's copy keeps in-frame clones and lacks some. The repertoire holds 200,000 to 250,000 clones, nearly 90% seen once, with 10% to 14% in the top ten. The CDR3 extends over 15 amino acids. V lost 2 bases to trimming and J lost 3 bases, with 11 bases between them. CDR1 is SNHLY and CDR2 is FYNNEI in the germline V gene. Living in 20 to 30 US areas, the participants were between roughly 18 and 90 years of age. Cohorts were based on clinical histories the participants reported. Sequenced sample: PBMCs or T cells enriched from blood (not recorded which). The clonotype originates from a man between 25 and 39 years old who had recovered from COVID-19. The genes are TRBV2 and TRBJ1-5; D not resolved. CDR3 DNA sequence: TGTGCCAGCAGTGAAAACGTGGAGTACAATCAGCCCCAGCATTTT. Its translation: CASSENVEYNQPQHF.